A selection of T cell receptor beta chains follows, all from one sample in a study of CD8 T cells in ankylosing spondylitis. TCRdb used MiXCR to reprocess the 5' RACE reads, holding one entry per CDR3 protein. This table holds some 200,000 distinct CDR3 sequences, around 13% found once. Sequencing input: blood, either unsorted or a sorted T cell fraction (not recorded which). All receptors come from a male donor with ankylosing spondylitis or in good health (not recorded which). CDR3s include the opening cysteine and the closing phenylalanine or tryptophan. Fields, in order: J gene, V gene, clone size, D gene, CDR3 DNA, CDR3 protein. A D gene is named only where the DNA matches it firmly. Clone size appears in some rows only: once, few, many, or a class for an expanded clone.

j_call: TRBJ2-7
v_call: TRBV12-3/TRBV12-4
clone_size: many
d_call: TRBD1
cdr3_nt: TGTGCCAGCATCCTAACCGGGGACAGGGTCTACGAGCAGTACTTC
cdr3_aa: CASILTGDRVYEQYF

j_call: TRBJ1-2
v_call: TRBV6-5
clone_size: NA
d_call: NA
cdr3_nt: TGTGCCAGCAGTTACTTGCGGTTCCCCAGCGGCTACACCTTC
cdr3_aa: CASSYLRFPSGYTF

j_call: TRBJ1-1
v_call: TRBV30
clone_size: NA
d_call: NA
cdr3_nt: TGTGCCCGTATGGGTAGCGGGACTGAAGCTTTCTTT
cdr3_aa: CARMGSGTEAFF

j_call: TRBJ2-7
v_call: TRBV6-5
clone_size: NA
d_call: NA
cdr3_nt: TGTGCCAGCAGTTACCGGGACACCCCCCAAAACTACGAGCAGTACTTC
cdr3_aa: CASSYRDTPQNYEQYF

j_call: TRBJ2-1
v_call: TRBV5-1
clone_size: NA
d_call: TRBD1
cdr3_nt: TGCGCCAGCAGCTTGGGACAGGGAGAGCACCTTGGGGTAAATGAGCAGTTCTTC
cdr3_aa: CASSLGQGEHLGVNEQFF

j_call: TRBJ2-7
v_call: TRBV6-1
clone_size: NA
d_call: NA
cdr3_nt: TGTGCCAGCTGCCTCCAGATCCTGATAGACTCCTACGAGCAGTACTTC
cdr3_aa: CASCLQILIDSYEQYF

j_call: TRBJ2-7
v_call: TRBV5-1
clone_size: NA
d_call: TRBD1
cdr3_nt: TGCGCCAGCAGCTTGGAGACAGGGCCCTACGAGCAGTACTTC
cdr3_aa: CASSLETGPYEQYF

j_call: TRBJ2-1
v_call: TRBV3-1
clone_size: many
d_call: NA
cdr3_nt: TGTGCCAGCAGCCAAGATCTTTCGGAGTCCATTCAGAGGGATGAGCAGTTCTTC
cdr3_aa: CASSQDLSESIQRDEQFF

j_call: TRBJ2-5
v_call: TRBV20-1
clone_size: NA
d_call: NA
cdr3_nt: TGCAGTGCTAGTTTGCATGAAACTTCCCAAGAGACCCAGTACTTC
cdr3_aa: CSASLHETSQETQYF

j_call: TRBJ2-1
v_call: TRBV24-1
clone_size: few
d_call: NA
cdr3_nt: TGTGCCACCAGTGATTTCGACAGCAATGAGCAGTTCTTC
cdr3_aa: CATSDFDSNEQFF

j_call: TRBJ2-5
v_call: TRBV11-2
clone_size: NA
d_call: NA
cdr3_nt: TGTGCCAGCAGCTTCAGGGGCCAAGAGACCCAGTACTTC
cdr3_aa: CASSFRGQETQYF

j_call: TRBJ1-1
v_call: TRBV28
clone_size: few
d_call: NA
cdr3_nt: TGTGCCAGCAGTCCCGGTGGCTGGGCTTTCTTT
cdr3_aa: CASSPGGWAFF

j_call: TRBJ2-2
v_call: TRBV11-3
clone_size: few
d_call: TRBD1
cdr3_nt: TGTGCCAGCAGCCTACGGACAGGGAACACCGGGGAGCTGTTTTTT
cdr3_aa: CASSLRTGNTGELFF